This T cell receptor beta chain was obtained from a study of blood T cell repertoires in COVID-19. Study background: Spain, Italy and the United States supplied samples that represented acute and convalescent COVID-19.

Measured with immunoSEQ multiplex PCR; TCRdb has only the in-frame clones, and not every one. Among about 140,000 clones listed, about nine tenths were seen once. The CDR3 runs to 14 residues. CDR1 and CDR2 (germline): SGHNT, YYREEE (reference sequence). After removal of 4 bases from V and 5 bases from J, the junction contained 7 bases not matched to a gene. The sample taken for sequencing was peripheral blood. The chain employs TRBV5-4 and TRBJ1-1, with 8 bases that match TRBD1. The TCR was taken from a human donor with COVID-19, enrolled during active disease. The donor label of this sample is uncertain. The CDR3 sequence: CASSLWTGKTEAFF. CDR3 nucleotide sequence: TGTGCCAGCAGCCTATGGACAGGGAAGACTGAAGCTTTCTTT. Combining the CDR3 with reference TRBV5-4 and TRBJ1-1 gives the whole variable domain ETGVTQSPTHLIKTRGQQVTLRCSSQSGHNTVSWYQQALGQGPQFIFQYYREEENGRGNFPPRFSGLQFPNYSSELNVNALELDDSALYLCASSLWTGKTEAFFGQGTRLTVV.